Listed here are 28 T cell receptor beta chains from one sample, sequenced in a study of T-cell reconstitution after alpha-beta-depleted transplantation in children. Preparation of the TCRbeta library involved a method that used unique molecular identifiers. MiXCR, run by TCRdb on the PCR reads, gives a single entry per CDR3 protein. Of approximately 220,000 distinct CDR3 sequences listed, more than 15% are singletons. This specimen consisted of PBMCs, mostly from graft donor cells, obtained 360 days after TCRalphabeta/CD19-depleted stem cell transplant. Every receptor here comes from a male patient between 2 and 10 years old who had a stem cell transplant for acute lymphoblastic leukemia, so the T cells may come from the graft donor.

Only a few counts were recorded for this clonotype. The genes are TRBV5-1 and TRBJ2-2; D is unclear. Trimming removed 0 bases at V and 1 base at J, with 7 bases between. The CDR3 runs 15 residues. Per the germline V gene, CDR1 is SGHRS and CDR2 is YFSETQ. CDR3 in amino acids: CASSLVPGNTGELFF. CDR3 nucleotide sequence: TGCGCCAGCAGCTTGGTACCGGGGAACACCGGGGAGCTGTTTTTT.

V and J are TRBV6-2 or TRBV6-3 and TRBJ2-1; 7 bases line up with TRBD2. V lost 0 bases and J lost 0; bases outside the gene matches: 8. The CDR3 runs 18 residues. Germline CDR1 reads MNHEY; CDR2 reads SVGEGT. Here the CDR3 DNA reads TGTGCCAGCAGTTACTCTCTTTTGCGGGAGAGCTCCTACAATGAGCAGTTCTTC. As protein: CASSYSLLRESSYNEQFF.

This clonotype was seen ten or more times. The rearrangement uses TRBV5-1 and TRBJ2-1; D is possibly TRBD2 (6 bases). Per germline, CDR1 SGHRS and CDR2 YFSETQ. V was cut by 1 base and J by 5 bases, with 13 bases left in between. The CDR3 sequence is 15 residues long. CDR3 sequence (DNA): TGCGCCAGCAGCTTGTTCCTTGGGACTGACAATGAGCAGTTCTTC. This gives the protein CASSLFLGTDNEQFF.

The chain has TRBV20-1 and TRBJ1-1; no clear D. The CDR3 is 12 amino acids. The ends were cut back, 7 bases at V and 0 bases at J, with 9 bases in the middle. Germline lookup yields CDR1 DFQATT and CDR2 SNEGSKA (reference sequence). CDR3 DNA sequence: TGCAGTGGGCAGACTATGAACACTGAAGCTTTCTTT. It is translated as CSGQTMNTEAFF.

This clonotype was observed a few times. The CDR3 DNA sequence: TGCAGCGCAGGGGGCGCGGAGACCCAGTACTTC. It codes for CSAGGAETQYF. V usage is TRBV29-1 and J usage is TRBJ2-5; 8 nucleotides line up with TRBD1. This CDR3 contains 11 residues. V lost 7 bases to trimming and J lost 5 bases; unmatched junction nucleotides: 3. In germline, CDR1 is SQVTM, CDR2 ANQGSEA.

The chain couples TRBV15 to TRBJ2-3; possible D gene TRBD1, 6 bases. CDR3 size: 15 residues. Trimming removed 3 bases at V and 3 bases at J, with 13 bases between. Per the germline V gene, CDR1 is LNHNV and CDR2 is YYDKDF (reference sequence). CDR3 amino acids: CATSRLGQGTDTQYF. Written as DNA, the CDR3 is TGTGCCACCAGCAGGCTGGGTCAGGGGACAGATACGCAGTATTTT.

This clonotype was seen a handful of times. This rearrangement joins TRBV27 to TRBJ2-5; 11 bases agree with TRBD2. CDR1 and CDR2 from the germline V gene are MNHEY and SMNVEV (reference sequence). V dropped 4 bases and J dropped 2; count of bases not matched to a gene: 9. This CDR3 has 17 amino acids. The CDR3 DNA follows: TGTGCCAGCAGTTCCCCCTTAATAGCGGGGGGGCAAGAGACCCAGTACTTC. Protein: CASSSPLIAGGQETQYF.

The V gene is TRBV28, the J gene TRBJ2-7, with 7 bases fitting TRBD1. The J segment lost 3 bases and the V segment lost 5 bases, leaving 13 bases of the junction unmatched. This CDR3 contains 16 residues. Germline V lookup: CDR1 MDHEN, CDR2 SYDVKM. The CDR3 spells CASSPSHGDSLYEQYF. CDR3 nucleotides: TGTGCCAGCAGTCCATCCCATGGGGACAGCCTCTACGAGCAGTACTTC.

This clonotype was observed many times. This chain connects TRBV16 to TRBJ2-7; D gene ambiguous. This CDR3 has 12 residues. V was trimmed by 2 bases and J by 4 bases, leaving 6 bases between them. Germline CDR1 reads KGHSY; CDR2 reads FQNENV. The CDR3 loop reads CASSQTRYEQYF. CDR3 in DNA: TGTGCCAGCAGCCAAACCCGATACGAGCAGTACTTC.

J is TRBJ1-2 and V is TRBV7-9; no clear D gene. V was clipped by 1 base and J by 2 bases, with 8 bases between them. Germline V lookup: CDR1 SEHNR, CDR2 FQNEAQ (reference sequence). This CDR3 has 14 residues. The CDR3 DNA sequence: TGTGCCAGCAGCTTAGATCGTGGCAACTATGGCTACACCTTC. Translating gives CASSLDRGNYGYTF.

The CDR3 region is CASSFAGTGKETQYF. Here the CDR3 DNA reads TGTGCCAGCAGTTTCGCCGGGACAGGGAAAGAGACCCAGTACTTC. The genes are TRBV27 and TRBJ2-5, with TRBD1 identical over 9 bases. Germline V lookup: CDR1 MNHEY, CDR2 SMNVEV (reference sequence). V was clipped by 3 bases and J by 3 bases; unmatched bases: 5. This CDR3 has 15 amino acids.

There are a few counts of this clonotype. The gene calls are TRBV7-9 and TRBJ2-7; TRBD1 agrees at 8 bases. CDR1 and CDR2 from the germline V gene are SEHNR and FQNEAQ (reference sequence). Trimming at V came to 5 bases and at J to 2 bases, leaving 5 bases not matched to a gene. CDR3 length: 14 residues. CDR3 protein: CASSPGTGPYEQYF. In DNA form, the CDR3 reads TGTGCCAGCAGCCCCGGGACAGGTCCCTACGAGCAGTACTTC.

This clonotype was detected only a few times. J is TRBJ2-5 and V is TRBV12-3 or TRBV12-4; TRBD2 matches at 10 bases. CDR3 length: 14 residues. The V and J ends lost 7 bases and 5 bases, in that order; junction bases with no gene match: 7. Here the CDR3 reads CASTLAGVGETQYF. The CDR3 DNA sequence: TGTGCCAGCACTCTAGCGGGGGTCGGGGAGACCCAGTACTTC.

This clonotype was found many times. The V gene is TRBV24-1, the J gene TRBJ2-1; D assignment may be TRBD1 or TRBD2 (5 bases each). V lost 2 bases, J lost 1 base, and 8 bases lay in between. CDR1 is KGHDR, CDR2 SFDVKD, per germline. The CDR3 loop spans 15 amino acids. The CDR3 here is CATSDYGGSYNEQFF. CDR3 bases: TGTGCCACCAGTGATTATGGGGGATCCTACAATGAGCAGTTCTTC.

This clonotype was found a few times. The chain links TRBV5-1 to TRBJ2-3; 9 positions match TRBD1. The CDR3 is made up of 15 amino acids. With 4 bases clipped from V and 2 bases from J, the junction kept 5 bases outside the gene matches. The germline V gene encodes CDR1 SGHRS and CDR2 YFSETQ. CDR3 in DNA: TGCGCCAGCAGCCTAGGACAGGGGACCACAGATACGCAGTATTTT. Translated, it gives CASSLGQGTTDTQYF.

This clonotype was recorded a few times. The V call is TRBV21-1, the J call TRBJ1-3; the table's D call TRBD1 went unverified against the DNA. TRBV21-1 is a pseudogene. This CDR3 region has 21 residues. DNA of the CDR3: TGTGCCAGCAGCAGGAGCTTTCCGGGACAGGGCTCTAACTTCTCTGGAAACACCATATATTTT. Its protein is CASSRSFPGQGSNFSGNTIYF.

The genes are TRBV5-1 and TRBJ1-6; D unresolved. Germline V gene sequence: CDR1 SGHRS, CDR2 YFSETQ. Trimming cost V 4 bases and J 7 bases, with 12 bases left between them. The CDR3 runs to 14 residues. In nucleotides, the CDR3 is TGCGCCAGCAGCCCCCGGGCGAAGAATTCACCCCTCCACTTT. It specifies CASSPRAKNSPLHF.

Of note for this clonotype: A junction boundary mismatches the germline segment, possibly from a read error. This rearrangement joins TRBV7-2 to TRBJ1-4, with no clear D. The CDR3 extends over 14 amino acids. CDR1 is SGHTA and CDR2 is FQGNSA in the germline V gene. The DNA for the CDR3 is TGTGCCAACAGCCGGACCATACTAGGAGAAAAACTGTTTTTT. This sequence encodes CANSRTILGEKLFF.

The rearrangement links TRBV6-5 to TRBJ2-1; 10 nucleotides line up with TRBD1. The CDR3 loop spans 14 amino acids. Germline V lookup: CDR1 MNHEY, CDR2 SVGAGI. With 4 bases clipped from V and 8 bases from J, the junction kept 5 bases outside the gene matches. CDR3 bases: TGTGCCAGCAGTTTGAGACAGGGGGCAGATGAGCAGTTCTTC. Protein: CASSLRQGADEQFF.

This clonotype was counted many times. V is TRBV7-2 and J is TRBJ2-1, with D hard to call. CDR1 and CDR2 from the germline V gene are SGHTA and FQGNSA. The V and J ends lost 2 bases and 8 bases respectively, with 7 bases between them. The CDR3 spans 12 residues. The CDR3 DNA reads as TGTGCCAGCAGCTTATCTCCCTATGAGCAGTTCTTC. Its translation is CASSLSPYEQFF.

This clonotype appeared many times. The rearrangement joins TRBV6-1 to TRBJ1-2, with D perhaps matching TRBD1 (6 bases). CDR3 length: 13 residues. Trimming removed 6 bases at V and 7 bases at J, with 15 bases between. CDR1 is MNHNS and CDR2 is SASEGT in the germline V gene. The CDR3 protein is CASSQPQGGGYTF. In nucleotides, the CDR3 is TGTGCCAGCAGCCAACCCCAAGGGGGTGGCTACACCTTC.

The chain couples TRBV5-1 to TRBJ2-2, with D tentatively TRBD2 (7 bases). This CDR3 spans 16 amino acids. V was shortened by 2 bases and J by 1 base, with 12 bases between the two germline ends. Germline CDR1 reads SGHRS; CDR2 reads YFSETQ. DNA of the CDR3: TGCGCCAGCAGCTTAACGGGGGGCTTGAACACCGGGGAGCTGTTTTTT. Its translation is CASSLTGGLNTGELFF.

In its sample, this clonotype was seen a few times. The V call is TRBV11-3, the J call TRBJ1-3; D is unresolved. Trimming shortened V by 1 base and J by 3 bases, and 19 bases separated the two germline ends. Germline V lookup: CDR1 SGHNT, CDR2 YENEEA. This CDR3 contains 18 residues. CDR3 loop: CASSLVSPGVGDGNTIYF. The CDR3 coding sequence is TGTGCCAGCAGCTTAGTTTCCCCGGGAGTCGGGGATGGAAACACCATATATTTT.

This clonotype was picked up a small number of times. The chain employs TRBV4-3 and TRBJ2-6; 9 nucleotides align to TRBD2. This CDR3 is 16 amino acids long. Per germline, CDR1 LGHNA and CDR2 YSLEER. V was clipped by 8 bases and J by 2 bases; unmatched bases: 7. CDR3 amino acids: CASGRAGGAGANVLTF. CDR3 nucleotide sequence: TGCGCCAGCGGCAGAGCGGGGGGAGCTGGGGCCAACGTCCTGACTTTC.

This clonotype was detected a few times. The V gene is TRBV20-1, the J gene TRBJ1-1; D gene ambiguous. In germline, CDR1 is DFQATT, CDR2 SNEGSKA (reference sequence). V was trimmed by 4 bases and J by 2 bases, leaving 8 bases between them. The CDR3 sequence is 12 residues long. CDR3 DNA: TGCAGTGCTATTCTCCGCAACACTGAAGCTTTCTTT. Translated: CSAILRNTEAFF.

This clonotype was seen only a few times. This chain connects TRBV4-3 to TRBJ1-2, with TRBD1 matching over 9 bases. Germline CDR1 LGHNA, CDR2 YSLEER. The trim removed 0 bases at V and 3 bases at J, leaving 5 bases unmatched. This CDR3 has 16 amino acids. CDR3 sequence (DNA): TGCGCCAGCAGCCAAGATCCGGGACAGGGCTACTATGGCTACACCTTC. As protein: CASSQDPGQGYYGYTF.

This sequence joins TRBV11-2 and TRBJ2-4, with TRBD1 matching over 9 bases. CDR3 length: 16 amino acids. Germline V gene data show CDR1 as SGHAT and CDR2 as FQNNGV. V shed 2 bases, J shed 1 base, and the junction held 3 bases outside the gene matches. Here the CDR3 DNA reads TGTGCCAGCAGCTTACCGACAGGGGGGGCCAAAAACATTCAGTACTTC. Its translation is CASSLPTGGAKNIQYF. The variable domain in full, with the rest retrieved from reference TRBV11-2 and TRBJ2-4, is EAGVAQSPRYKIIEKRQSVAFWCNPISGHATLYWYQQILGQGPKLLIQFQNNGVVDDSQLPKDRFSAERLKGVDSTLKIQPAKLEDSAVYLCASSLPTGGAKNIQYFGAGTRLSVL.

This clonotype was seen ten or more times. The V and J genes are TRBV5-1 and TRBJ1-5; 7 nucleotides match TRBD1. The V and J ends lost 1 base and 5 bases, in that order; junction bases with no gene match: 0. Germline CDR1 and CDR2: SGHRS and YFSETQ. The CDR3 loop spans 13 amino acids. The CDR3 nucleotides read TGCGCCAGCAGCTTGACAGGGGATCAGCCCCAGCATTTT. Encoded protein: CASSLTGDQPQHF.